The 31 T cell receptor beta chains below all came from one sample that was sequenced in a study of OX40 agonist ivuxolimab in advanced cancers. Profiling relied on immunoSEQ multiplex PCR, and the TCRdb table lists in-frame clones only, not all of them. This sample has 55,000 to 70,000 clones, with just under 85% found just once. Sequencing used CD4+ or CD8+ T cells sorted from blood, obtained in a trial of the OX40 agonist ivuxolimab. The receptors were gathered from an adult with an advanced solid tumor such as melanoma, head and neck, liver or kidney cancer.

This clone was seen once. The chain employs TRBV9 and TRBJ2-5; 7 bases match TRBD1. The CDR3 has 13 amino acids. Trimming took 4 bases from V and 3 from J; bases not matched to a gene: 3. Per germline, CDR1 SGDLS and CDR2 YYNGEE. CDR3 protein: CASSTGTEETQYF. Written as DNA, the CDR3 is TGTGCCAGCAGCACAGGGACAGAAGAGACCCAGTACTTC.

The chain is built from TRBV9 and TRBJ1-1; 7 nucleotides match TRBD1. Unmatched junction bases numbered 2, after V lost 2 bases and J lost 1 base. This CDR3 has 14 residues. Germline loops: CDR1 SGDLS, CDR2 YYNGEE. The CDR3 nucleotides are TGTGCCAGCAGCGTGGGACAGACGAACACTGAAGCTTTCTTT. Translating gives CASSVGQTNTEAFF.

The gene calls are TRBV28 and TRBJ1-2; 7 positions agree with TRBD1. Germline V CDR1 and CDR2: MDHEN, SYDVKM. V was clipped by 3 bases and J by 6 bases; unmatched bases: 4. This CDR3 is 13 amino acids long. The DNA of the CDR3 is TGTGCCAGCAGTTTCGTAGGGGGCGATGGCTACACCTTC. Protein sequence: CASSFVGGDGYTF.

The CDR3 loop reads CASTRQGMNTGELFF. CDR3 nucleotides: TGTGCCAGCACCAGACAGGGGATGAACACCGGGGAGCTGTTTTTT. This chain uses TRBV14 with TRBJ2-2, with 8 bases identical to TRBD1. In germline, CDR1 is SGHDN, CDR2 FVKESK. This CDR3 is built from 15 residues. The V segment lost 7 bases and the J segment 1 base; nucleotides outside the gene matches: 5.

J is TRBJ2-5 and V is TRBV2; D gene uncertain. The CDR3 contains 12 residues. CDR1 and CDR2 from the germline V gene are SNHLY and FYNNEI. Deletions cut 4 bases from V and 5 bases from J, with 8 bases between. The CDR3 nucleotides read TGTGCCAGCAGTGGAATTCTGGAGACCCAGTACTTC. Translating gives CASSGILETQYF.

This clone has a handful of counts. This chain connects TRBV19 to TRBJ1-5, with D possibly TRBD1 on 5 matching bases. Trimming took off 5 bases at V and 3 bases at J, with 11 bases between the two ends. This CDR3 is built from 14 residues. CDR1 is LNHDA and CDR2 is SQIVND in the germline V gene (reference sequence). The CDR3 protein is CASSVGTFNQPQHF. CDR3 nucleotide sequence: TGTGCCAGTAGTGTAGGGACTTTCAATCAGCCCCAGCATTTT.

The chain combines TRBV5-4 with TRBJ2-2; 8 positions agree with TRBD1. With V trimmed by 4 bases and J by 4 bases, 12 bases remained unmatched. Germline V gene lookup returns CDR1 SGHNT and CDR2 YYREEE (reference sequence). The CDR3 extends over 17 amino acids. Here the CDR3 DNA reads TGTGCCAGCAGCCTTGAAAGGGACAGGATATTCACCGGGGAGCTGTTTTTT. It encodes CASSLERDRIFTGELFF.

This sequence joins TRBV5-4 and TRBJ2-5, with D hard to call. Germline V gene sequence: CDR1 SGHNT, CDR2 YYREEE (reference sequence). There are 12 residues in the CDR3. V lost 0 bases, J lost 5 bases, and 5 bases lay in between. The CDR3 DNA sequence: TGTGCCAGCAGCTTGGATTCGGAGACCCAGTACTTC. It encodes CASSLDSETQYF.

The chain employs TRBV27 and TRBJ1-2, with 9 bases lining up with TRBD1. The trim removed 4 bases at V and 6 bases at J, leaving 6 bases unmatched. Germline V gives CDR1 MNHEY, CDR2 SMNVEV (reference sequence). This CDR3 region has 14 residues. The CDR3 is CASSYQQGADGYTF. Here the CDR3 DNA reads TGTGCCAGCAGTTACCAACAGGGGGCGGATGGCTACACCTTC.

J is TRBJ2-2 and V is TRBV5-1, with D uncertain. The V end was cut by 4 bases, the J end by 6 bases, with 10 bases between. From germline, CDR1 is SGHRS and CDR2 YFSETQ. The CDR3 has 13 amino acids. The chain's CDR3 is CASSVDGSGELFF. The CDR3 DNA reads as TGCGCCAGCAGCGTAGATGGGTCCGGGGAGCTGTTTTTT.

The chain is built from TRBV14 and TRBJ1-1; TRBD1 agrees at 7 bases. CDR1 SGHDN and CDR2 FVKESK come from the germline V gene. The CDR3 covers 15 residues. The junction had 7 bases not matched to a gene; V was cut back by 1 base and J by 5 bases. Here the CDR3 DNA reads TGTGCCAGCAGCCAAGCCCAGGGGGGGAGGACTGAAGCTTTCTTT. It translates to CASSQAQGGRTEAFF.

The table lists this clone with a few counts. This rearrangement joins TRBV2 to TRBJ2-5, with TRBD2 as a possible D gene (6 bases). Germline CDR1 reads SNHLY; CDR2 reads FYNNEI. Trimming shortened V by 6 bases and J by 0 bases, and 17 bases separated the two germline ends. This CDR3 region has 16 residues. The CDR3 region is CASRDLGRGYQETQYF. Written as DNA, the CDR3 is TGTGCCAGCAGGGACCTTGGGCGGGGTTACCAAGAGACCCAGTACTTC.

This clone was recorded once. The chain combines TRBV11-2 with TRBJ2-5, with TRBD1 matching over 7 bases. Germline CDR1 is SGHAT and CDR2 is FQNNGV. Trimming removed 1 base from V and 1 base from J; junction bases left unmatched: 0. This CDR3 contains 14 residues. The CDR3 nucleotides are TGTGCCAGCAGCTTAGGACAGGGCCAAGAGACCCAGTACTTC. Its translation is CASSLGQGQETQYF.

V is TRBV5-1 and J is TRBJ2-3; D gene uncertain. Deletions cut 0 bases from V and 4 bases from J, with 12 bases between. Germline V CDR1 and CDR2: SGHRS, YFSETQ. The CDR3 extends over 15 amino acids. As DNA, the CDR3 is TGCGCCAGCAGCTTGGAAGGTGGGCCCGCAGATACGCAGTATTTT. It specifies CASSLEGGPADTQYF.

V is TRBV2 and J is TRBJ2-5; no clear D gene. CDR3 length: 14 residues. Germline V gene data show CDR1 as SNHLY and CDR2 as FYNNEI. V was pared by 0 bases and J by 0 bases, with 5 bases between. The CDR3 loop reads CASSEAGNQETQYF. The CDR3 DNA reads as TGTGCCAGCAGTGAAGCAGGAAACCAAGAGACCCAGTACTTC. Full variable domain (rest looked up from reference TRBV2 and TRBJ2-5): EPEVTQTPSHQVTQMGQEVILRCVPISNHLYFYWYRQILGQKVEFLVSFYNNEISEKSEIFDDQFSVERPDGSNFTLKIRSTKLEDSAMYFCASSEAGNQETQYFGPGTRLLVL.

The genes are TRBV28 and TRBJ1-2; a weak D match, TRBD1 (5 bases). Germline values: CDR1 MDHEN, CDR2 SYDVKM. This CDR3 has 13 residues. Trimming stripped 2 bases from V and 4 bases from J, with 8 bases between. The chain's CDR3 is CASSLSRVYGYTF. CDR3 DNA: TGTGCCAGCAGTTTAAGCAGGGTCTATGGCTACACCTTC.

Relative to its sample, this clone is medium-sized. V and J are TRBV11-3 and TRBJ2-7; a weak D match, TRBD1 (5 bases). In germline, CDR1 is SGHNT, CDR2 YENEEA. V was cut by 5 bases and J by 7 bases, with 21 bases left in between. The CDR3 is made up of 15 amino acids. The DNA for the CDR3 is TGTGCCAGCAGCCCTCTAGGGGCTTCCTCCGAGGAGCAGTACTTC. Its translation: CASSPLGASSEEQYF.

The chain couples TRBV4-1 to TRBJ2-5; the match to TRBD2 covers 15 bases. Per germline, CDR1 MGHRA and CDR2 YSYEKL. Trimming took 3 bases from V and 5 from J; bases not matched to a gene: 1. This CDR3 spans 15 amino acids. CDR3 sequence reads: CASSHGTSGGETQYF. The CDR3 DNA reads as TGCGCCAGCAGCCACGGGACTAGCGGGGGGGAGACCCAGTACTTC.

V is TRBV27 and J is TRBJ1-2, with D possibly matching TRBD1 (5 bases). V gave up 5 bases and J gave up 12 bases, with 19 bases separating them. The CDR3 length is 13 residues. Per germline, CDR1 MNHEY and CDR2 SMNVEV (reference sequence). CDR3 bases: TGTGCCAGCAGTCCCTCCTTCGGGGCATGGCACACCTTC. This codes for CASSPSFGAWHTF.

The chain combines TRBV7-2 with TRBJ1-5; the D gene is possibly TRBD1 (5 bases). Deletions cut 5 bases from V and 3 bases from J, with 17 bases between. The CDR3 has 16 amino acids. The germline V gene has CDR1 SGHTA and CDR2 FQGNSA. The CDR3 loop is CASSLKGVGPNQPQHF. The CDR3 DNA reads TGTGCCAGCAGCCTCAAAGGGGTCGGCCCCAATCAGCCCCAGCATTTT.

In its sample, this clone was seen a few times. The CDR3 bases are TGTGCCAGCAGTCCTTATAGCGGGAGAACGGGAGATACGCAGTATTTT. This sequence encodes CASSPYSGRTGDTQYF. V gene TRBV6-4 combines with J gene TRBJ2-3; TRBD2 agrees at 9 bases. Germline CDR1 reads MRHNA; CDR2 reads SNTAGT. The CDR3 consists of 16 residues. V lost 5 bases to trimming and J lost 5 bases; unmatched junction nucleotides: 11.

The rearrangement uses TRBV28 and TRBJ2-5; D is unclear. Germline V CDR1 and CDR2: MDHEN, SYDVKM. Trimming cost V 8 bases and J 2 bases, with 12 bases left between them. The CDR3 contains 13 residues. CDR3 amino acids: CASVTVGQETQYF. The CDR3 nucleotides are TGTGCCAGCGTAACCGTGGGGCAAGAGACCCAGTACTTC.

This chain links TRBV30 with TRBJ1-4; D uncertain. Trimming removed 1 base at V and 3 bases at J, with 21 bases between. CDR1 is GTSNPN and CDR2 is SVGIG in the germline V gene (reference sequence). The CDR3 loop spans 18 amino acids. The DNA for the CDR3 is TGTGCCTGGAGTGGCCGGACCGCCGGGCGGGCTGCTAATGAAAAACTGTTTTTT. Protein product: CAWSGRTAGRAANEKLFF.

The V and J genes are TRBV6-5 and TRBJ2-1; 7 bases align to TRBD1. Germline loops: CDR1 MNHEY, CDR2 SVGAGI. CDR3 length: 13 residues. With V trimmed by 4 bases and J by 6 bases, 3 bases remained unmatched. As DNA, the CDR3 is TGTGCCAGCAGTTTCACAGGGGCCAATGAGCAGTTCTTC. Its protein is CASSFTGANEQFF.

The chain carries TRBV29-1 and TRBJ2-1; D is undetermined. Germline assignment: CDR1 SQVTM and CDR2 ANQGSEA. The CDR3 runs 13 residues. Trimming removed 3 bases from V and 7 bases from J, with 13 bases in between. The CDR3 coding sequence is TGCAGCGTTGAGGGGTCTAGTATGAATGAGCAGTTCTTC. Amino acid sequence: CSVEGSSMNEQFF.

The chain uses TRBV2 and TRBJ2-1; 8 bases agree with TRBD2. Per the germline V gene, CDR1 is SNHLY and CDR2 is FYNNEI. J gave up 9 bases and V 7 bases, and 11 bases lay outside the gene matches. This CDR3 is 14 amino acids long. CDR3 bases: TGTGCCAGCACCCCACTAGCGGTACAAGGTGAGCAGTTCTTC. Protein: CASTPLAVQGEQFF.

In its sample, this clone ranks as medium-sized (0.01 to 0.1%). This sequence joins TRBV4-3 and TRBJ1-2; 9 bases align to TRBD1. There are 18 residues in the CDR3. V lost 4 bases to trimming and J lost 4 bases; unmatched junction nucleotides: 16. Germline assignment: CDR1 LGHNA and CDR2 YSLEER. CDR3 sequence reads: CASSRQRTGTGYVYGYTF. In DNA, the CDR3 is TGCGCCAGCAGCCGCCAAAGGACCGGGACAGGGTATGTCTATGGCTACACCTTC.

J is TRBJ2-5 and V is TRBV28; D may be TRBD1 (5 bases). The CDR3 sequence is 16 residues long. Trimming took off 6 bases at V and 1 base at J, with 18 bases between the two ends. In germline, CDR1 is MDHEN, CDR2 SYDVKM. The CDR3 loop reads CASSEAGSIFQETQYF. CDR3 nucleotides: TGTGCCAGCAGCGAAGCAGGGTCCATTTTCCAAGAGACCCAGTACTTC.

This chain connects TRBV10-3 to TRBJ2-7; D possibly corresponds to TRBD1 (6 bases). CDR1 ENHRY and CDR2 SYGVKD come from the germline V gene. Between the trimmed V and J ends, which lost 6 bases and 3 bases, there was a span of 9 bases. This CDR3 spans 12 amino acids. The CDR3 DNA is TGTGCCATCAGCCGGACAGTCTACGAGCAGTACTTC. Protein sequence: CAISRTVYEQYF.

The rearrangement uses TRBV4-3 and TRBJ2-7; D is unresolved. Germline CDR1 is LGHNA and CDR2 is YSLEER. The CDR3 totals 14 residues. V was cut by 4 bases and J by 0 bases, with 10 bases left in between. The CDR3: CASSLRRSSYEQYF. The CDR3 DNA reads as TGCGCCAGCAGCCTTAGGCGGAGCTCCTACGAGCAGTACTTC.

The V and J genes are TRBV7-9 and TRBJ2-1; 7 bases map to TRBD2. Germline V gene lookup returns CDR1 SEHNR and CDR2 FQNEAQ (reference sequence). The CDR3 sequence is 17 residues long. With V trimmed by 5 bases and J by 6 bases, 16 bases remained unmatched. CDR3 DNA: TGTGCCAGCAGCCCCCCAAGGACTAGTTATTTGATCAATGAGCAGTTCTTC. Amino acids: CASSPPRTSYLINEQFF.